A selection of T cell receptor beta chains follows, all from one sample in a study of cytomegalovirus exposure and HLA in healthy donors. Assay: immunoSEQ multiplex PCR; the TCRdb copy retains only in-frame clones and omits some. The profile shows a few hundred thousand clones, about 75% of them singletons. Sequencing was performed on PBMCs. The receptors originated from a man between 18 and 35 years old in good health and CMV-seronegative. Each CDR3 is given with its conserved first and last residue. A D gene is named only where the DNA matches it firmly. Clone size is not always given. Where it is, it says once, few, many or a class for expanded clones.

V gene	D gene	J gene	clone size	CDR3 protein	CDR3 DNA
TRBV2	NA	TRBJ1-1	once	CASSVNRAEAFF	TGTGCCAGCAGTGTCAACAGGGCTGAAGCTTTCTTT
TRBV13	TRBD2	TRBJ2-5	NA	CASSSRTSVLKETQYF	TGTGCCAGCAGCTCTAGGACTAGCGTACTTAAAGAGACCCAGTACTTC
TRBV19	TRBD1	TRBJ1-2	NA	CASSTAQGANYGYTF	TGTGCCAGTAGTACCGCACAGGGGGCGAACTATGGCTACACCTTC
TRBV6-5	TRBD1	TRBJ1-2	NA	CASSYTETGYAYGYTF	TGTGCCAGCAGTTATACTGAGACAGGGTACGCCTATGGCTACACCTTC
TRBV14	TRBD1	TRBJ2-1	once	CASSFPRDRESYNEQFF	TGTGCCAGCAGCTTCCCCAGGGACAGGGAGTCCTACAATGAGCAGTTCTTC
TRBV29-1	NA	TRBJ1-2	NA	CSVEVGAVGGYTF	TGCAGCGTTGAAGTGGGAGCAGTAGGAGGCTACACCTTC
TRBV9	TRBD2	TRBJ2-5	few	CASSVGLAENQETQYF	TGTGCCAGCAGCGTAGGACTAGCGGAGAATCAAGAGACCCAGTACTTC
TRBV30	NA	TRBJ2-1	NA	CAWSVASPRDEQFF	TGTGCCTGGAGTGTGGCTAGCCCAAGGGATGAGCAGTTCTTC
TRBV11-3	TRBD1	TRBJ2-7	NA	CASSDQGQGEQYF	TGTGCCAGCAGCGACCAAGGACAGGGTGAGCAGTACTTC
TRBV7-6	NA	TRBJ2-7	NA	CASSRPGAYEQYF	TGTGCCAGCAGCCGCCCAGGGGCCTACGAGCAGTACTTC
TRBV28	TRBD1	TRBJ1-1	NA	CASSSPGTGGTEAFF	TGTGCCAGCAGTTCCCCGGGGACAGGGGGAACTGAAGCTTTCTTT
TRBV15	NA	TRBJ1-5	NA	CATSRDRGRNQPQHF	TGTGCCACCAGCAGAGATAGAGGGCGCAATCAGCCCCAGCATTTT
TRBV27	NA	TRBJ1-4	NA	CATGKGEGKLFF	TGTGCCACAGGGAAGGGGGAGGGAAAACTGTTTTTT
TRBV7-8	TRBD1	TRBJ2-7	NA	CASSAKEGQALF	TGTGCCAGCAGCGCGAAGGAAGGACAGGCCCTCTTC
TRBV11-2	NA	TRBJ2-7	once	CASSLRAVSYEQYF	TGTGCCAGCAGCTTGCGAGCGGTCTCCTACGAGCAGTACTTC
TRBV7-2	TRBD2	TRBJ2-7	NA	CASSLDTSGALEQYF	TGTGCCAGCAGCTTAGACACTAGCGGGGCCCTAGAGCAGTACTTC
TRBV4-2	TRBD1	TRBJ2-2	NA	CASSQETGLTGELFF	TGTGCCAGCAGCCAGGAGACAGGGCTCACCGGGGAGCTGTTTTTT
TRBV19	NA	TRBJ1-1	NA	CASSISGLYTEAFF	TGTGCCAGTAGTATCTCAGGGTTGTACACTGAAGCTTTCTTT
TRBV4-2	NA	TRBJ1-2	once	CASSQGQQANNYGYTF	TGTGCCAGCAGCCAAGGTCAACAGGCTAATAACTATGGCTACACCTTC
TRBV5-1	NA	TRBJ2-7	NA	CASSLEPGYEQYF	TGCGCCAGCAGCTTGGAACCCGGTTACGAGCAGTACTTC
TRBV5-4	NA	TRBJ1-1	NA	CASSIETVLNTEAFF	TGTGCCAGCAGCATCGAGACAGTCCTGAACACTGAAGCTTTCTTT
TRBV4-1	TRBD1	TRBJ2-7	NA	CASSQTGTGVYEQYF	TGCGCCAGCAGCCAAACCGGGACAGGGGTGTACGAGCAGTACTTC
TRBV6-5	TRBD1	TRBJ1-2	NA	CASSYSTGQGDGYTF	TGTGCCAGCAGTTACTCTACGGGACAGGGGGATGGCTACACCTTC
TRBV7-9	NA	TRBJ1-2	few	CASSLDIYGYTF	TGTGCCAGCAGCTTAGATATCTATGGCTACACCTTC
TRBV7-9	TRBD1	TRBJ1-4	NA	CSSSLGGSGEKLFF	TGTTCCAGCAGCTTAGGGGGCTCGGGTGAAAAACTGTTTTTT
TRBV7-3	TRBD2	TRBJ2-6	NA	CASSSRGLAPYSGANVLTF	TGTGCCAGCAGCTCTCGAGGACTAGCGCCCTACTCTGGGGCCAACGTCCTGACTTTC
TRBV28	TRBD2	TRBJ2-1	NA	CASRGTSGRNNEQFF	TGTGCCAGCAGGGGGACTAGCGGGAGGAACAATGAGCAGTTCTTC
TRBV30	NA	TRBJ1-5	few	CAWSDGARSNQPQHF	TGTGCCTGGAGTGATGGGGCTAGGAGCAATCAGCCCCAGCATTTT
TRBV5-1	TRBD1	TRBJ2-7	NA	CASSPGTGGYEQYF	TGCGCCAGCAGCCCCGGGACAGGGGGCTACGAGCAGTACTTC
TRBV11-3	NA	TRBJ2-3	NA	CASSLGTVSTDTQYF	TGTGCCAGCAGCTTAGGGACAGTCAGCACAGATACGCAGTATTTT
TRBV15	NA	TRBJ1-1	NA	CATSRDRVTEAFF	TGTGCCACCAGCAGAGACAGGGTCACTGAAGCTTTCTTT
TRBV6-5	TRBD1	TRBJ2-7	NA	CASSYSNRGLNEQYF	TGTGCCAGCAGTTACTCCAACAGGGGGCTGAACGAGCAGTACTTC
TRBV7-9	NA	TRBJ2-1	NA	CASSPFEGGSYNEQFF	TGTGCCAGCAGCCCCTTTGAAGGCGGATCCTACAATGAGCAGTTCTTC
TRBV6-6	TRBD1	TRBJ1-2	NA	CASSTGVKGYTF	TGTGCCAGCAGTACAGGGGTGAAGGGCTACACCTTC
TRBV18	NA	TRBJ2-3	once	CASSRDGLQLGDTQYF	TGTGCCAGCTCACGGGATGGACTCCAGCTGGGAGATACGCAGTATTTT
TRBV7-9	NA	TRBJ1-1	NA	CSSSPRQLLRSTEAFF	TGTTCCAGCAGCCCCCGACAGTTACTCCGTAGCACTGAAGCTTTCTTT
TRBV30	TRBD2	TRBJ2-4	NA	CAWGLAENIQYF	TGTGCCTGGGGACTAGCGGAAAACATTCAGTACTTC
TRBV19	TRBD1	TRBJ1-1	NA	CASSMRRQGGKKAFF	TGTGCCAGTAGTATGAGACGGCAGGGGGGCAAGAAAGCTTTCTTT
TRBV28	TRBD1	TRBJ1-3	NA	CASSPGQGEGNTIYF	TGTGCCAGCAGCCCCGGACAGGGTGAGGGAAACACCATATATTTT
TRBV6-5	NA	TRBJ1-4	NA	CASSVEVGGKLFF	TGTGCCAGCAGTGTCGAGGTCGGAGGGAAACTGTTTTTT
TRBV7-3	TRBD1	TRBJ2-2	NA	CASRSNVGQGVTGELFF	TGTGCCAGCAGGTCTAATGTGGGACAGGGCGTCACCGGGGAGCTGTTTTTT
TRBV28	NA	TRBJ1-4	NA	CASSFPPLEKLFF	TGTGCCAGCAGTTTTCCCCCTCTTGAAAAACTGTTTTTT
TRBV7-9	NA	TRBJ1-1	once	CASSPLATEAFF	TGTGCCAGCAGCCCACTTGCCACTGAAGCTTTCTTT
TRBV6-5	TRBD1	TRBJ1-1	NA	CASRARQGQGTEAFF	TGTGCCAGCAGGGCACGGCAGGGACAGGGCACTGAAGCTTTCTTT
TRBV4-3	TRBD1	TRBJ1-4	NA	CASGSGTANEKLFF	TGCGCCAGCGGTAGCGGGACAGCTAATGAAAAACTGTTTTTT
TRBV4-2	TRBD2	TRBJ2-5	few	CASSQAQRGGGVGETQYF	TGTGCCAGCAGCCAAGCGCAGCGGGGGGGCGGGGTCGGAGAGACCCAGTACTTC
TRBV7-9	NA	TRBJ2-4	NA	CASSLIGAVNIQYF	TGTGCCAGCAGCTTAATAGGGGCGGTAAACATTCAGTACTTC
TRBV2	NA	TRBJ1-2	NA	CASSGFSDPGGYGYTF	TGTGCCAGCAGTGGTTTCAGTGACCCCGGGGGCTATGGCTACACCTTC
TRBV6-6	NA	TRBJ2-7	NA	CASSFTGPMFHEQYF	TGTGCCAGCAGTTTTACAGGTCCCATGTTCCACGAGCAGTACTTC
TRBV5-6	TRBD1	TRBJ1-1	once	CASSLVGQGARAFF	TGTGCCAGCAGCTTGGTGGGACAGGGGGCGCGGGCTTTCTTT
TRBV10-3	NA	TRBJ2-2	NA	CAISGVRVGILNTGELFF	TGTGCCATCAGTGGGGTCAGGGTGGGTATCTTGAACACCGGGGAGCTGTTTTTT